This TCR beta chain stems from a study of T cell repertoires in cytomegalovirus infection. V lost 2 bases and J lost 8; bases outside the gene matches: 8. The CDR3 has 15 residues. Germline V gene sequence: CDR1 KGHSH, CDR2 LQKENI. This clonotype was seen a few times. TCRdb independently ran MiXCR on the reads; one entry per CDR3 protein. Of nearly 550,000 distinct CDR3 sequences in the sample, 15% to 20% were seen once. This sequence was found in a human donor in good health (CMV status not recorded). Some clones in this sample may be carry-over from other donors' samples. Sequencing input: CD8+ T cells from PBMCs. The V gene is TRBV18, the J gene TRBJ2-1, with TRBD2 identical over 8 bases. CDR3 region: CASSPGGLALHEQFF. In DNA, the CDR3 is TGTGCCAGCTCACCAGGAGGACTAGCTCTCCATGAGCAGTTCTTC.